The sample holds a few counts of the clone carrying this TCR beta chain. Antigen specificity is unknown. A single record per CDR3 protein comes from TCRdb applying MiXCR to the RT-PCR reads. The data show over 150,000 distinct CDR3 sequences, about 9% seen once. This record belongs to a study of response to subunit inactivated influenza vaccine. Study-wide results and limits: Only a handful of new T cells, the authors suggested, are recruited with each seasonal influenza vaccination.

The germline V gene encodes CDR1 WSHSY and CDR2 SAAADI. Trimming cost V 5 bases and J 0 bases, with 7 bases left between them. The CDR3 is made up of 13 amino acids. This chain uses TRBV10-2 with TRBJ1-1; the D is unclear. This sequence was found in a man aged 50 or older who received an inactivated influenza vaccine. The specimen was non-naive T cells sorted from PBMCs, collected on the day of vaccination. CDR3 bases: TGCGCCAGCAGTTCCTCCGTGAACACTGAAGCTTTCTTT. Translated: CASSSSVNTEAFF.